These T cell receptor beta chains were read from a single sample in a study of cytomegalovirus exposure and HLA in healthy donors. Measured with immunoSEQ multiplex PCR; TCRdb has only the in-frame clones, and not every one. The sample includes 150,000 to 200,000 clones, about four fifths of them seen just once. Sequencing was performed on PBMCs. The receptors were sampled from a man younger than 30 in good health and CMV-seronegative. The CDR3 runs from the conserved cysteine through the conserved F or W. Each record gives: V gene, clone size, D gene, J gene, CDR3 DNA, CDR3 protein. D genes are given only for firm matches. Clone size appears in some rows only: once, few, many, or a class for an expanded clone.

>TRBV4-1|NA|TRBD2|TRBJ2-3
TGCGCCAGCAGCCTGACTAGCGGGGACAGCACAGATACGCAGTATTTT
CASSLTSGDSTDTQYF
>TRBV7-2|NA|NA|TRBJ2-5
TGTGCCAGCAGCTTAGTTAGCAGCCAAGAGACCCAGTACTTC
CASSLVSSQETQYF
>TRBV19|NA|TRBD2|TRBJ2-5
TGTGCCAGTAGTTCGCGGACTAGCCTCCAAGAGACCCAGTACTTC
CASSSRTSLQETQYF
>TRBV6-4|NA|NA|TRBJ1-1
TGTGCCAGCAGTGGCCCCACGGGTGAAGCTTTCTTT
CASSGPTGEAFF
>TRBV4-3|NA|TRBD1|TRBJ1-2
TGCGCCAGCAGCCGCACGCCGGGACAGGGGAATGGCTACACCTTC
CASSRTPGQGNGYTF
>TRBV2|NA|TRBD1|TRBJ1-1
TGTGCCAGAGGACCCCCAGGGGGCGATACTGAAGCTTTCTTT
CARGPPGGDTEAFF
>TRBV7-6|NA|TRBD1|TRBJ2-6
TGTGCCAGCAGCGACAGGGGTGCGGAACTAAGCTCTGGGGCCAGGTTCGTCCTGACTTTC
CASSDRGAELSSGARFVLTF
>TRBV5-4|NA|NA|TRBJ1-1
TGTGCCAGCAGCCCCCCGGGACAAATGAACACTGAAGCTTTCTTT
CASSPPGQMNTEAFF
>TRBV28|NA|TRBD2|TRBJ2-7
TGTGCCACACGAATAGCGGGAGTTACTTACGAGCAGTACTTC
CATRIAGVTYEQYF
>TRBV2|NA|TRBD2|TRBJ2-7
TGTGCCAGCAGTGAAGGGGGGACTAGCGGGGGGGCCGGCGGGCAGTACTTC
CASSEGGTSGGAGGQYF
>TRBV4-1|few|TRBD2|TRBJ2-3
TGCGCCAGCAGCCAAGTGTCCGCGGGAGGTTACACAGATACGCAGTATTTT
CASSQVSAGGYTDTQYF
>TRBV5-1|NA|TRBD2|TRBJ2-5
TGCGCCAGCAGTTCCCCGACTAGCGTCCAAGAGACCCAGTACTTC
CASSSPTSVQETQYF
>TRBV14|NA|NA|TRBJ1-1
TGTGCCAGCAGCCAAACCCAACTTCCCACAGGGTGGATGAACACTGAAGCTTTCTTT
CASSQTQLPTGWMNTEAFF
>TRBV29-1|NA|NA|TRBJ1-5
TGCAGCGTTAGAGGGGGTTCGAATCAGCCCCAGCATTTT
CSVRGGSNQPQHF
>TRBV5-6|NA|TRBD2|TRBJ2-3
TGTGCCAGCAGCCGTATAGCGGGAGAGGGGTATACGCAGTATTTT
CASSRIAGEGYTQYF
>TRBV7-2|once|NA|TRBJ1-2
TGTGCCAGCAGCTTAGACAATAACTATGGCTACACCTTC
CASSLDNNYGYTF
>TRBV19|NA|NA|TRBJ1-5
TGTGCCAGTAGTATAAGGGGGATTGGCGATCAGCCCCAGCATTTT
CASSIRGIGDQPQHF
>TRBV7-8|few|NA|TRBJ1-6
TGTGCCAGCAGCCTCACGACGGGTCGTCCACCCCTCCACTTT
CASSLTTGRPPLHF
>TRBV5-6|NA|NA|TRBJ1-2
TGTGCCAGCAGCTTAGTCAGGGCCTATGGCTACACCTTC
CASSLVRAYGYTF
>TRBV29-1|NA|TRBD1|TRBJ2-7
TGCAGCGTTCGACAGGGCCTCCCATACGAGCAGTACTTC
CSVRQGLPYEQYF